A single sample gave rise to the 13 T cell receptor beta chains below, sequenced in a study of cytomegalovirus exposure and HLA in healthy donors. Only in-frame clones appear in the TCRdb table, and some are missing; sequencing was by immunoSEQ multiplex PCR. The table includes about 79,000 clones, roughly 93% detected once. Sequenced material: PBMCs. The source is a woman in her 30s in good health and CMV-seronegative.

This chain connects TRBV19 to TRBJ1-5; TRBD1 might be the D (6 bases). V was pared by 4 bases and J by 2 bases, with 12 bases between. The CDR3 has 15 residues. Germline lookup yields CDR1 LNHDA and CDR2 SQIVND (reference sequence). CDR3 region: CASSTSGDGNQPQHF. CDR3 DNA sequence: TGTGCCAGTAGTACCTCAGGGGATGGCAATCAGCCCCAGCATTTT. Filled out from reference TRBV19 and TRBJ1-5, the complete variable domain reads DGGITQSPKYLFRKEGQNVTLSCEQNLNHDAMYWYRQDPGQGLRLIYYSQIVNDFQKGDIAEGYSVSREKKESFPLTVTSAQKNPTAFYLCASSTSGDGNQPQHFGDGTRLSIL.

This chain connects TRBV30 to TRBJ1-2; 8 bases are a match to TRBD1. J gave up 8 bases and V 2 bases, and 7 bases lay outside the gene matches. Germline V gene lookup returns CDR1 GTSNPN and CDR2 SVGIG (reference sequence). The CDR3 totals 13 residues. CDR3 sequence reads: CAWSPQGVWGYTF. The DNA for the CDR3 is TGTGCCTGGAGTCCACAGGGGGTTTGGGGCTACACCTTC. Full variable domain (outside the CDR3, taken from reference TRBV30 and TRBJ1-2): SQTIHQWPATLVQPVGSPLSLECTVEGTSNPNLYWYRQAAGRGLQLLFYSVGIGQISSEVPQNLSASRPQDRQFILSSKKLLLSDSGFYLCAWSPQGVWGYTFGSGTRLTVV.

The CDR3 DNA reads as TGTGCCAGTAGTGGGTACAGGGGCAATCAGCCCCAGCATTTT. It specifies CASSGYRGNQPQHF. The chain couples TRBV19 to TRBJ1-5; maybe TRBD1 (6 bases). Germline V gives CDR1 LNHDA, CDR2 SQIVND (reference sequence). This CDR3 region has 14 residues. Trimming removed 5 bases at V and 2 bases at J, with 10 bases between.

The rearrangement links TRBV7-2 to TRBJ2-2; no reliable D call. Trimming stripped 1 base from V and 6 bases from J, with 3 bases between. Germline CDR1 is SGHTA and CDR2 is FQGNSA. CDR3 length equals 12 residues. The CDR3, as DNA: TGTGCCAGCAGCTTAGGGCCCGGGGAGCTGTTTTTT. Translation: CASSLGPGELFF.

CDR3 bases: TGTGCCAGCACGAGGAGGGGCTACGAGCAGTACTTC. Amino acid sequence: CASTRRGYEQYF. V gene TRBV2 combines with J gene TRBJ2-7; a possible D gene is TRBD2 (6 bases). In germline, CDR1 is SNHLY, CDR2 FYNNEI. The CDR3 runs to 12 residues. V lost 7 bases and J lost 3, with 10 bases in between.

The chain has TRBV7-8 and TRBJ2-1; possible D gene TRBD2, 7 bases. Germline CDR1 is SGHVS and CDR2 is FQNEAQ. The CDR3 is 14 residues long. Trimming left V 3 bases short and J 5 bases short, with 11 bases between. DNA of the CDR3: TGTGCCAGCAGCTTGGGGGGGCCCCACAATGAGCAGTTCTTC. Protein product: CASSLGGPHNEQFF.

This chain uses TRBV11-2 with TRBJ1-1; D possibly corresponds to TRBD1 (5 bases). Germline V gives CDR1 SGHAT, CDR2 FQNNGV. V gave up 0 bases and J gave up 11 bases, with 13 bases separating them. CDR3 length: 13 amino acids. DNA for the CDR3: TGTGCCAGCAGCTTAGATCTGCCAGGGAGGGCTTTCTTT. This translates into CASSLDLPGRAFF.

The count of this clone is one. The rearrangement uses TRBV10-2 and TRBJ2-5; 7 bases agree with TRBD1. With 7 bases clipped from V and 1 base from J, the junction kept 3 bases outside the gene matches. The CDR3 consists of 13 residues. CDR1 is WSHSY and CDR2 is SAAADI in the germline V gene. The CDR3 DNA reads TGCGCCAGCAATGACAGGGTCCAAGAGACCCAGTACTTC. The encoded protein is CASNDRVQETQYF.

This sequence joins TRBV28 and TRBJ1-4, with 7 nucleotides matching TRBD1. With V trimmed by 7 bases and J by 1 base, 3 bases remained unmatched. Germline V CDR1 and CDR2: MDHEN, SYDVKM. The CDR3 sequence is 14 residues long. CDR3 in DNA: TGTGCCAGCATCGCAGGGGGAACTAATGAAAAACTGTTTTTT. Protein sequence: CASIAGGTNEKLFF.

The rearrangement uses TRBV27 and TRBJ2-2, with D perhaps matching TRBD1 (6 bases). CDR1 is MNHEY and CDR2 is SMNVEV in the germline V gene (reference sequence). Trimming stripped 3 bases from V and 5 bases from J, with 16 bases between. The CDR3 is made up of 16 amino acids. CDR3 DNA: TGTGCCAGCAGTTTTCGACAGGTACTTGGAACCGGGGAGCTGTTTTTT. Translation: CASSFRQVLGTGELFF.

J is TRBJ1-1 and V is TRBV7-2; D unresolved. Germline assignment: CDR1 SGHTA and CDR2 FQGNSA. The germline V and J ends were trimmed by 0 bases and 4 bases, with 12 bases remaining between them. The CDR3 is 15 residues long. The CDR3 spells CASSLAEGLVTEAFF. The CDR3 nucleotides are TGTGCCAGCAGCTTAGCCGAGGGATTGGTCACTGAAGCTTTCTTT.

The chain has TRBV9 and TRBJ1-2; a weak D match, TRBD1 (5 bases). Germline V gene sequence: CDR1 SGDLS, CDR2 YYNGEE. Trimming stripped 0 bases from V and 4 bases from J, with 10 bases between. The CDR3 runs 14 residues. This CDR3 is CASSVDPGIYGYTF. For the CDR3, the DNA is TGTGCCAGCAGCGTAGACCCAGGGATCTATGGCTACACCTTC.

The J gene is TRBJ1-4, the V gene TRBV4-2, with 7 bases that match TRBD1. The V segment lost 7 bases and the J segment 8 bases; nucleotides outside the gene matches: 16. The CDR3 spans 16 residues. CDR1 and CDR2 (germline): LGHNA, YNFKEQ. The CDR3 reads CASTPTVQGGREKLFF. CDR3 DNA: TGTGCCAGCACCCCAACAGTCCAAGGGGGCCGCGAAAAACTGTTTTTT.